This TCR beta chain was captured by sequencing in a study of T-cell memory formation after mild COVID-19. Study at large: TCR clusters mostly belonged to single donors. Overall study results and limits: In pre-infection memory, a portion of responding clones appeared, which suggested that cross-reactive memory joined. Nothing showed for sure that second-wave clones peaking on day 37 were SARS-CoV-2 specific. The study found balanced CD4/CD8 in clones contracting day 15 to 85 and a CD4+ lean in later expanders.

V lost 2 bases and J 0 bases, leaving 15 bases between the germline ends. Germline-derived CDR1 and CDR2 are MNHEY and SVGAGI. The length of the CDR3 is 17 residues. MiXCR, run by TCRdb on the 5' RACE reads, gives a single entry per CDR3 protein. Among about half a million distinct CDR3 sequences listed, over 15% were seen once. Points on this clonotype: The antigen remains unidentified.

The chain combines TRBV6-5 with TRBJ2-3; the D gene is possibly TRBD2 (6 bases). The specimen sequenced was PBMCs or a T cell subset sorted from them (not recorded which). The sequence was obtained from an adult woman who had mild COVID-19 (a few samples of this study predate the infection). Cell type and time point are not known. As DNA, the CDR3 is TGTGCCAGCAGTTACCACTCGGGCGGGACTAGCACAGATACGCAGTATTTT. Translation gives CASSYHSGGTSTDTQYF.